The sequence of this T cell receptor (beta chain) was determined in a study of T-cell reconstitution after alpha-beta-depleted transplantation in children. Trimming shortened V by 7 bases and J by 0 bases, and 8 bases separated the two germline ends. The CDR3 sequence is 14 residues long. Germline assignment: CDR1 SGHDT and CDR2 YYEEEE. This clonotype occurred a few times. A TCRbeta library incorporating unique molecular identifiers was prepared. In TCRdb, the PCR reads were re-called with MiXCR into one record per CDR3 protein. The sample consists of 400,000 to 500,000 distinct CDR3 sequences, 11% of them appearing once.

The clonotype was recovered from a human donor who donated a stem cell graft to a child with acute myeloid leukemia. Here the sequenced sample was PBMCs from the stem cell graft donor, taken from the stem cell graft. The chain joins TRBV5-6 to TRBJ2-6; perhaps TRBD1 as D (5 bases). In DNA, the CDR3 is TGTGCCAGCGCCGACAGCTCTGGGGCCAACGTCCTGACTTTC. Amino acids: CASADSSGANVLTF.